This T cell receptor beta chain originates from a study of blood T cell repertoires in COVID-19. Study summary: COVID-19 samples, acute and convalescent, were from the United States, Italy and Spain. T cells, B-cell-depleted T cells, or PBMCs supplied cDNA or gDNA.

V shed 7 bases and J 4 bases; nucleotides not matched to a gene: 6. CDR1 is SNHLY, CDR2 FYNNEI, per germline. The CDR3 is made up of 13 amino acids. As originally analysed: The authors estimated nucleated cell counts from reference gene primer amplification. TCRdb's table, derived via immunoSEQ multiplex PCR, lists solely in-frame clones and lacks some. V and J calls and clone size follow that table, whereas D and trimming were derived from the DNA. This table holds more than 150,000 clones, roughly nine tenths found once. The sequencing input was peripheral blood. This TCR derives from a man between 65 and 85 years old with active or convalescent COVID-19. The chain links TRBV2 to TRBJ2-7, with TRBD1 matching over 8 bases. The CDR3: CASTRDRKYEQYF. The CDR3, as DNA: TGTGCCAGCACGAGGGACAGGAAATACGAGCAGTACTTC.